This record concerns one T cell receptor beta chain sequence. Its antigen is currently unknown. This record belongs to a study of neurological immune-mediated disorders. Unsorted libraries were generated from 2 million PBMCs. These cells had been stored in RNAlater at -80 C. The cDNA was generated by 5'RACE with 10-nucleotide random UMIs. Over 190 million TCR-beta sequences, together covering 15-18 subjects, were produced by every individual sequencing run that was carried out. TCRdb independently ran MiXCR on the 5' RACE reads; one entry per CDR3 protein. The sample has tens of thousands of distinct CDR3 sequences, roughly 11% seen once; the top ten hold about 1.7%. Findings and caveats of the study: The expanded clones of different subjects shared no CDR3 amino acid sequences (suggesting private repertoires in all groups).

V dropped 5 bases and J dropped 7 bases, with 15 bases sitting between them. The germline gives CDR1 SGHDN, CDR2 FVKESK. The CDR3 sequence is 14 residues long. The sequence was collected from a man between 60 and 75 years old in good health. The source material was PBMCs. The chain combines TRBV14 with TRBJ2-1, with D maybe TRBD1 (5 bases). The CDR3 loop reads CASSTVGVFNEQFF. CDR3 bases: TGTGCCAGCAGCACGGTAGGGGTGTTTAATGAGCAGTTCTTC.